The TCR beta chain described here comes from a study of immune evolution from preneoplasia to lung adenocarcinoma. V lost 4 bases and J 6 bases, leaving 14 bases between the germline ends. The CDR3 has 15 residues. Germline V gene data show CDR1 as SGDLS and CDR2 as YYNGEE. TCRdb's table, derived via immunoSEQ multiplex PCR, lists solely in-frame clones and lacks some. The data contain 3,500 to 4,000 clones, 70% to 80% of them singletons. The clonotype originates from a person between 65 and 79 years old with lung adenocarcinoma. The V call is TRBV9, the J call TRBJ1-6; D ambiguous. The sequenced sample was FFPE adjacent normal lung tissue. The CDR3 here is CASSSARAFNSPLHF. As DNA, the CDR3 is TGTGCCAGCAGCTCCGCCAGAGCCTTTAATTCACCCCTCCACTTT. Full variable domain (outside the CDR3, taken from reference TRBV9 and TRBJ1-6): DSGVTQTPKHLITATGQRVTLRCSPRSGDLSVYWYQQSLDQGLQFLIQYYNGEERAKGNILERFSAQQFPDLHSELNLSSLELGDSALYFCASSSARAFNSPLHFGNGTRLTVT.